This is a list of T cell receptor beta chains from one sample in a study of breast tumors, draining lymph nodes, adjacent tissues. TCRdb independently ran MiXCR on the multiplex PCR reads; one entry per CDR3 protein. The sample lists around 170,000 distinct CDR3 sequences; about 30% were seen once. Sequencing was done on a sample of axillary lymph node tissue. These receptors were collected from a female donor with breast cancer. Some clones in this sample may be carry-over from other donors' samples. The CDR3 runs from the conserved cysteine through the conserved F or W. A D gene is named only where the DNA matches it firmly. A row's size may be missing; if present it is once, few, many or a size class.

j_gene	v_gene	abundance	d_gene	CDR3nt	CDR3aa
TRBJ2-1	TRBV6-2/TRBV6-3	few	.	TGTGCCAGCAGGACCCCTCCACCCCAGGGTGGTAATGAGCAGTTCTTC	CASRTPPPQGGNEQFF
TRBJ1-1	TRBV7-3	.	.	TGTGCCAGCAGCTTACGAGGAGGATTCCTGAACACTGAAGCTTTCTTT	CASSLRGGFLNTEAFF
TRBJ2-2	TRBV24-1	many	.	TGTGCCACCGAGGGGGGGGGCACCGGGGAGCTGTTTTTT	CATEGGGTGELFF
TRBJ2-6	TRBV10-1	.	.	TGCGCCAGCAGTGAGTTACGCGGGGCCAACGTCCTGACTTTC	CASSELRGANVLTF
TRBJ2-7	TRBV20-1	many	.	TGCAGTGCTAGACCAGATAGGGGTGGACAAAACAAGCTCTACGAGCAGTACTTC	CSARPDRGGQNKLYEQYF
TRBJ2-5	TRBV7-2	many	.	TGTGCCAGCAGAAAGGGGTCCTACCAAGAGACCCAGTACTTC	CASRKGSYQETQYF
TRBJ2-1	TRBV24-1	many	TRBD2	TGTGCCACCAGTGACTCCGGGACTAGCGGGAGAAATGAGCAGTTCTTC	CATSDSGTSGRNEQFF
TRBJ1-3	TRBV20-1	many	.	TGCAGTGCTAGACGGGTGACGGGCTCTGGAAACACCATATATTTT	CSARRVTGSGNTIYF
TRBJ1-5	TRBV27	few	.	TGTGCCAGCAGTTTACGGGGTGTGGGTCAGCCCCAGCATTTT	CASSLRGVGQPQHF
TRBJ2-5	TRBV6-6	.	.	TGTGCCAGCAGTCCTGACTGGGGGCGAGGAGAGACCCAGTACTTC	CASSPDWGRGETQYF
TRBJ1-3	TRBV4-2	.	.	TGTGCCAGCAGCCAAGAAAGGGGCGGAAATGGCTACACCATATATTTT	CASSQERGGNGYTIYF
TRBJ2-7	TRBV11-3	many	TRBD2	TGTGCCAGCAGCTTAGATACCAGCGGGGGCCACGAGCAGTACTTC	CASSLDTSGGHEQYF
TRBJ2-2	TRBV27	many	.	TGTGCCAGCAGTGGGAGGACTAACACCGGGGAGCTGTTTTTT	CASSGRTNTGELFF
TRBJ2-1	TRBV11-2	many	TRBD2	TGTGCCAGCAGCTTAGTTCTCCCGGGCGGGAGGGTCCACTACAATGAGCAGTTCTTC	CASSLVLPGGRVHYNEQFF
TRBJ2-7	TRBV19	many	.	TGTGCCAGTAATTCGGGGGCGACGAATACCTACGAGCAGTACTTC	CASNSGATNTYEQYF
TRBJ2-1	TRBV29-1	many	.	TGCAGCGTTGAAAGCGCAGGGGCTAATGAGCAGTTCTTC	CSVESAGANEQFF